A selection of T cell receptor beta chains follows, all from one sample in a study of blood T cell repertoires in COVID-19. Only in-frame clones appear in the TCRdb table, and some are missing; sequencing was by immunoSEQ multiplex PCR. This table has 250,000 or so clones, around 84% appearing once. The sequencing sample was made of peripheral blood. The source is a man aged 55 to 70 with acute or convalescent COVID-19. CDR3s include the opening cysteine and the closing phenylalanine or tryptophan. Fields, in order: V gene, clone size, D gene, J gene, CDR3 DNA, CDR3 protein. D genes are given only for firm matches. A clone size is listed for some rows: how often the clone was seen (once, few, many), or a class if it is expanded.

TRBV6-5	-	TRBD1	TRBJ2-5	TGTGCCAGCAGGACAGGGCAGGGCGTAGAGACCCAGTACTTC	CASRTGQGVETQYF
TRBV6-5	few	-	TRBJ1-6	TGTGCCAGCAGTTCACACGCAAATTCACCCCTCCACTTT	CASSSHANSPLHF
TRBV10-3	-	-	TRBJ2-3	TGTGCCATCAGTCTGACAGGCAGCACAGATACGCAGTATTTT	CAISLTGSTDTQYF
TRBV5-4	-	TRBD2	TRBJ2-3	TGTGCCAGCAGCCAGGGACTAGCGGGGGTCGACACGCAGTATTTT	CASSQGLAGVDTQYF
TRBV6-5	-	TRBD2	TRBJ2-1	TGTGCCAGCAGTTACTCTAGCGGGAGCTCCTACAATGAGCAGTTCTTC	CASSYSSGSSYNEQFF
TRBV20-1	-	TRBD2	TRBJ2-5	TGCAGTGCTAGTGGCGCGGGAGGGCCGGGGGAGACCCAGTACTTC	CSASGAGGPGETQYF
TRBV19	-	TRBD1	TRBJ1-2	TGTGCCAGTAGAGGGGGGACAGGGGGCGATGGCTACACCTTC	CASRGGTGGDGYTF
TRBV6-2/TRBV6-3	once	-	TRBJ1-1	TGTGCCAGCAGTTACTCGACGGGAGGGAGAACTGAAGCTTTCTTT	CASSYSTGGRTEAFF
TRBV7-8	-	-	TRBJ2-5	TGTGCCAGCAGCCAACCCGCGGGTTATAAAGAGACCCAGTACTTC	CASSQPAGYKETQYF
TRBV5-1	-	-	TRBJ1-1	TGCGCCAGCAGCCTTCGGGGGGGTTACACTGAAGCTTTCTTT	CASSLRGGYTEAFF
TRBV5-4	-	-	TRBJ1-3	TGTGCCAGCAGCTTTGACATCTCTGGAAACACCATATATTTT	CASSFDISGNTIYF
TRBV5-4	-	TRBD2	TRBJ2-1	TGTGCCAGCAGCTTGGCCAGTACTAGCGGGGTGTACAATGAGCAGTTCTTC	CASSLASTSGVYNEQFF
TRBV18	few	-	TRBJ1-1	TGTGCCAGCTCACGACTTATCTCCCCGAACACTGAAGCTTTCTTT	CASSRLISPNTEAFF
TRBV2	-	TRBD1	TRBJ1-2	TGTGCCAGCAGGACAGGGGGTGACTATGGCTACACCTTC	CASRTGGDYGYTF
TRBV7-9	-	TRBD1	TRBJ2-5	TGTGCCAGCAGCTTATTGACAGGGGAGCATCAGTACTTC	CASSLLTGEHQYF
TRBV7-2	few	TRBD2	TRBJ2-1	TGTGCCAGCAGCTTACTAGCGGGGGGATCTGATGAGCAGTTCTTC	CASSLLAGGSDEQFF
TRBV29-1	-	-	TRBJ1-1	TGCAGCGTCCTTATCACTGAAGCTTTCTTT	CSVLITEAFF
TRBV6-5	-	TRBD2	TRBJ2-1	TGTGCCAGCAGCGTAGCGGGAGGAGCTCTCAATGAGCAGTTCTTC	CASSVAGGALNEQFF
TRBV3-1/TRBV3-2	-	TRBD2	TRBJ2-5	TGTGCCAGCAGCCAAGTCCGGGACTACCCTCACTTC	CASSQVRDYPHF
TRBV20-1	-	TRBD1	TRBJ2-7	TGCAGTGCTAGTATGGGACAGGCCGGGGGGCAGTACTTC	CSASMGQAGGQYF
TRBV19	-	-	TRBJ2-1	TGTGCCAGTAGGAGGGATGCCTCCTACAATGAGCAGTTCTTC	CASRRDASYNEQFF
TRBV28	-	TRBD2	TRBJ2-5	TGTGCCAGCAGTTTAGCGGGAGCGGGGGGGTGGGCCCAGTACTTC	CASSLAGAGGWAQYF
TRBV25-1	few	TRBD1	TRBJ1-3	TGTGCCACAAACCCCAGTACAGGGGCTGGAAACACCATATATTTT	CATNPSTGAGNTIYF
TRBV5-1	-	-	TRBJ1-4	TGCGCCAGCAGCTTGCAGGGGACTAATGAAAAACTGTTTTTT	CASSLQGTNEKLFF
TRBV9	-	TRBD1	TRBJ1-5	TGTGCCAGCAGCGGTGGGACAGGTAATCAGCCCCAGCATTTT	CASSGGTGNQPQHF
TRBV9	-	-	TRBJ1-1	TGTGCCAGCAGCGTAAGGGGGAACACTGAAGCTTTCTTT	CASSVRGNTEAFF
TRBV29-1	-	-	TRBJ2-1	TGCAGCGTTGAAGGTGGGCTAGCTTACAATGAGCAGTTCTTC	CSVEGGLAYNEQFF
TRBV3-1/TRBV3-2	once	-	TRBJ2-1	TGTGCCAGCAGCCAAGTGGACTGGAATGAGCAGTTCTTC	CASSQVDWNEQFF
TRBV5-1	-	-	TRBJ2-7	TGCGCCAGCAGCTTGACAGGAGCGTCCTACGAGCAGTACTTC	CASSLTGASYEQYF
TRBV11-2	-	-	TRBJ1-5	TGTGCCAGCAGCTTAGACTCAGGGATGAATCAGCCCCAGCATTTT	CASSLDSGMNQPQHF
TRBV28	once	-	TRBJ1-2	TGTGCCAGCAGAGGCACAGGCTATATAGGGGGCTACACCTTC	CASRGTGYIGGYTF
TRBV9	-	TRBD2	TRBJ2-7	TGTGCCAGCAGCGTTGGACTAGCGGAGGGCCCATACGAGCAGTACTTC	CASSVGLAEGPYEQYF
TRBV9	few	-	TRBJ2-5	TGTGCCAGCAGCGTAGGCTGGAGGAGAATAGCCCAAGAGACCCAGTACTTC	CASSVGWRRIAQETQYF
TRBV12-5	-	-	TRBJ2-2	TGTGCTAGTGGTTTGGTACAGGGAGGGTTCACCGGGGAGCTGTTTTTT	CASGLVQGGFTGELFF
TRBV1	-	-	TRBJ1-1	TGCACCAGCAGCCAAGGGTCAACGGGGTACGACACTGAAGCTTTCTTT	CTSSQGSTGYDTEAFF
TRBV7-8	-	TRBD1	TRBJ2-7	TGTGCCAGCAGCCACGGACAGGGGCCCTCCTACGAGCAGTACTTC	CASSHGQGPSYEQYF
TRBV7-2	-	-	TRBJ1-5	TGTGCCAGCAGCTTATCAGGGTTGAGCAATCAGCCCCAGCATTTT	CASSLSGLSNQPQHF
TRBV5-1	-	-	TRBJ1-1	TGCGCCAGCAGCCCGATAACCCAAGGAGCCGAAGCTTTCTTT	CASSPITQGAEAFF
TRBV2	few	TRBD1	TRBJ2-7	TGTGCCAGCAGTGTCCGGGACAGTGGTTTCGAGCAGTACTTC	CASSVRDSGFEQYF
TRBV29-1	-	-	TRBJ2-1	TGCAGCGTTGAAGACGGAAGCGATGAGCAGTTCTTC	CSVEDGSDEQFF
TRBV3-1/TRBV3-2	-	-	TRBJ1-1	TGTGCCAGCAGCCAGGACGGGAGCACTGAAGCTTTCTTT	CASSQDGSTEAFF
TRBV7-8	-	TRBD1	TRBJ1-1	TGTGCCAGCAGCATACAGGGGTCTCCACCCAACCCTCAGGAAGCTTTCTTT	CASSIQGSPPNPQEAFF
TRBV21-1	-	-	TRBJ1-2	TGTGCCAGCAGCAAAGTAGAGGGGGACGGCTACACCTTC	CASSKVEGDGYTF
TRBV7-8	once	-	TRBJ1-2	TGTGCCAGCAGCGCAGACTTGGGAGGAAACTATGGCTACACCTTC	CASSADLGGNYGYTF
TRBV13	-	TRBD2	TRBJ2-2	TGTGCCAGCAGCTTCGATAGCGGGAGTCCCGGGGAGCTGTTTTTT	CASSFDSGSPGELFF
TRBV6-6	-	-	TRBJ1-4	TGTGCCAGCAACCGGGGGGGGTCTAATGAAAAACTGTTTTTT	CASNRGGSNEKLFF
TRBV7-9	-	-	TRBJ2-3	TGTGCCAGCAGGCTAATACTATCTAGCACAGATACGCAGTATTTT	CASRLILSSTDTQYF
TRBV2	-	-	TRBJ2-5	TGTGCCAGCGTAGGGGCGGAGACCCAGTACTTC	CASVGAETQYF